Presented here are 8 T cell receptor beta chains from one specimen sequenced in a study of cytomegalovirus exposure and HLA in healthy donors. It was with 60 Vbeta and 13 Jbeta primers that the PCR ran. This table comes from immunoSEQ multiplex PCR, and its TCRdb copy is limited to in-frame clones, with some not included. The profile shows roughly 140,000 clones, 79% of them singletons. Material for sequencing was PBMCs. The receptors were gathered from a man aged 45-65 years in good health and CMV-seropositive.

V gene TRBV5-1 combines with J gene TRBJ2-5; D may be TRBD1 (6 bases). The last part of the DNA fits TRBJ2-7 better; the J call may be wrong. Germline V gene sequence: CDR1 SGHRS, CDR2 YFSETQ. The CDR3 totals 15 residues. CDR3 region: CASSLGQDSSYEQYF. In DNA, the CDR3 is TGCGCCAGCAGCTTGGGACAGGATAGCTCCTACGAGCAGTACTTC.

The gene calls are TRBV19 and TRBJ2-1, with D perhaps matching TRBD1 (7 bases). With 5 bases removed from V and 8 bases from J, the gap between germline ends came to 22 bases. Per the germline V gene, CDR1 is LNHDA and CDR2 is SQIVND (reference sequence). The CDR3 loop spans 16 amino acids. The CDR3 sequence: CASSPRGRGAGDEQFF. As DNA, the CDR3 is TGTGCCAGTAGTCCCCGAGGCAGGGGGGCAGGGGATGAGCAGTTCTTC. Looking up the rest from reference TRBV19 and TRBJ2-1 gives the full variable domain: DGGITQSPKYLFRKEGQNVTLSCEQNLNHDAMYWYRQDPGQGLRLIYYSQIVNDFQKGDIAEGYSVSREKKESFPLTVTSAQKNPTAFYLCASSPRGRGAGDEQFFGPGTRLTVL.

The chain uses TRBV5-6 and TRBJ2-5; D remains unclear. V lost 1 base to trimming and J lost 2 bases, with 9 bases between them. Germline V gene data show CDR1 as SGHDT and CDR2 as YYEEEE. The CDR3 totals 14 residues. The CDR3 nucleotides read TGTGCCAGCAGCTTGTTCGGCAGGCAAGAGACCCAGTACTTC. It specifies CASSLFGRQETQYF. Variable domain in full (rest from reference TRBV5-6 and TRBJ2-5): DAGVTQSPTHLIKTRGQQVTLRCSPKSGHDTVSWYQQALGQGPQFIFQYYEEEERQRGNFPDRFSGHQFPNYSSELNVNALLLGDSALYLCASSLFGRQETQYFGPGTRLLVL.

The chain uses TRBV5-1 and TRBJ1-2; the match to TRBD1 covers 10 bases. V shed 4 bases and J 7 bases; nucleotides not matched to a gene: 10. Germline CDR1 is SGHRS and CDR2 is YFSETQ. This CDR3 region has 15 residues. CDR3 coding DNA: TGCGCCAGCAGCCTGACCCCCGGGACAGGGGTTGGCTACACCTTC. Translating it yields CASSLTPGTGVGYTF.

The chain carries TRBV6-6 and TRBJ1-2; weak D call: TRBD1 (6 bases). Deletions cut 7 bases from V and 8 bases from J, with 11 bases between. Germline values: CDR1 MNHNY, CDR2 SVGAGI (reference sequence). This CDR3 has 11 amino acids. The CDR3 sequence: CASMTGWGYTF. The CDR3 coding sequence is TGTGCCAGCATGACAGGCTGGGGCTACACCTTC.

The gene calls are TRBV7-2 and TRBJ1-1; no clear D. V gave up 3 bases and J gave up 4 bases, with 9 bases separating them. CDR3 length equals 13 residues. Germline assignment: CDR1 SGHTA and CDR2 FQGNSA. CDR3 DNA sequence: TGTGCCAGCAGCTTCAGGTTGGTCACTGAAGCTTTCTTT. It specifies CASSFRLVTEAFF.

This clone was seen a single time. In nucleotides, the CDR3 is TGCGCCAGCAGCCAAGAACAGGATAATTCACCCCTCCACTTT. Protein sequence: CASSQEQDNSPLHF. This chain joins TRBV4-1 and TRBJ1-6; TRBD1 is a possible D gene (5 bases). CDR1 is MGHRA and CDR2 is YSYEKL in the germline V gene. Trimming left V 0 bases short and J 5 bases short, with 5 bases between. This CDR3 has 14 residues.

This chain uses TRBV30 with TRBJ2-2; D possibly corresponds to TRBD2 (6 bases). V was trimmed by 2 bases and J by 2 bases, leaving 9 bases between them. Germline V CDR1 and CDR2: GTSNPN, SVGIG (reference sequence). This CDR3 region has 14 residues. DNA for the CDR3: TGTGCCTGGAGTACGGGAGTTAACACCGGGGAGCTGTTTTTT. This encodes CAWSTGVNTGELFF. The full variable domain, in which reference TRBV30 and TRBJ2-2 provide the parts outside the CDR3, is SQTIHQWPATLVQPVGSPLSLECTVEGTSNPNLYWYRQAAGRGLQLLFYSVGIGQISSEVPQNLSASRPQDRQFILSSKKLLLSDSGFYLCAWSTGVNTGELFFGEGSRLTVL.